Here is one T cell receptor beta chain with its context. CDR1 is MNHEY, CDR2 SMNVEV, per germline (reference sequence). This CDR3 contains 13 residues. V was pared by 8 bases and J by 6 bases, with 11 bases between. Per the original data handling: Nucleated cell number was recorded as an estimate derived from reference gene primer amplification. Generated by immunoSEQ multiplex PCR, the TCRdb table keeps only in-frame clones and is missing some. V, J and clone size are those of that table, while D and trimming were read from the DNA. The sample lists some 210,000 clones; about 85% were seen once. These data are taken from a study of blood T cell repertoires in COVID-19. Background on the study: COVID-19 samples, acute and convalescent, were from the United States, Italy and Spain. Sources were T cells, B-cell-depleted T cells, or PBMCs; the material itself was cDNA or gDNA.

The chain couples TRBV27 to TRBJ1-6, with no clear D. The receptor's source is a human donor in a cohort sampled during active COVID-19. Sequencing was carried out using peripheral blood. CDR3 region: CASRPQTNSPLHF. CDR3 coding DNA: TGTGCCAGCCGACCACAGACTAATTCACCCCTCCACTTT.